The present T cell receptor beta chain was sequenced within a study of STAT3 mutations in large granular lymphocyte leukemia. Study-level information: 40% of treated T-LGLL patients showed hematologic response to immunosuppression.

TCRdb keeps only in-frame clones here, not all; method: immunoSEQ multiplex PCR. In the table there are about 9,200 clones, approximately 90% of which are singletons. The V and J ends lost 1 base and 4 bases, in that order; junction bases with no gene match: 8. Looked up from germline, CDR1 is SGHTA and CDR2 is FQGNSA. CDR3 size: 16 residues. General study findings and limits: Samples missed the first appearance of the clone. After therapy, about 35% of the 18 patients switched clonotypes, all new clones STAT3 wild type. Every T-LGLL patient had at least one immunodominant TCRbeta clonotype. Variable sampling intervals and differing treatment regimens complicated linking therapy response to TCR clonal burden changes.

As to this clone: What it recognizes is unknown.

Sequencing input: peripheral blood mononuclear cells. The receptor was derived from a man in his sixties with T-cell large granular lymphocyte leukemia. Some clones in this sample may be carry-over from other donors' samples. This sequence joins TRBV7-2 and TRBJ1-1; 8 bases line up with TRBD1. CDR3 region: CASSLGDNRGGTEAFF. CDR3 sequence (DNA): TGTGCCAGCAGCTTAGGGGACAACAGGGGGGGCACTGAAGCTTTCTTT.